This entry is about one T cell receptor beta chain. The same CDR3 is also encoded by other DNA sequences in this sample. Data came from immunoSEQ multiplex PCR; TCRdb stores just in-frame clones and leaves some out. The table has 70,000 or so clones, over 75% seen once; the top ten hold roughly 28%. These data come from a study of control samples from healthy donors and cancer patients. The CDR3 contains 14 residues. The germline gives CDR1 SGHRS, CDR2 YFSETQ. The V end was cut by 3 bases, the J end by 0 bases, with 9 bases between. The origin of this receptor is a man in his fifties or sixties in good health. The chain is built from TRBV5-1 and TRBJ1-1; D might be TRBD1 (6 bases). Material: blood. For the CDR3, the DNA is TGCGCCAGCAGCTCCGGACAGCTGAACACTGAAGCTTTCTTT. The encoded protein is CASSSGQLNTEAFF.